The 25 T cell receptor beta chains listed next were all sequenced from one sample in a study of glioma-infiltrating T cells after dendritic cell vaccination. The protocol was immunoSEQ multiplex PCR, while the TCRdb copy is restricted to in-frame clones and leaves out a portion. Of about 73,000 clones in the sample, around 79% were seen once. The sample was blood, taken before dendritic cell vaccination. Receptors originate from a human donor with glioblastoma.

The V and J genes are TRBV6-5 and TRBJ1-2; 7 bases map to TRBD1. This CDR3 region has 15 residues. Germline loops: CDR1 MNHEY, CDR2 SVGAGI. After removal of 0 bases from V and 8 bases from J, the junction contained 9 bases not matched to a gene. The CDR3 DNA reads as TGTGCCAGCAGTTACTCTCGCGAGGGGGCGAACGGCTACACCTTC. Protein sequence: CASSYSREGANGYTF.

The gene calls are TRBV9 and TRBJ2-7, with 7 bases identical to TRBD1. Germline V CDR1 and CDR2: SGDLS, YYNGEE. CDR3 length equals 16 residues. V was clipped by 3 bases and J by 0 bases; unmatched bases: 9. The CDR3 nucleotides are TGTGCCAGCAGCGCCAGACAGGGTCTGACCTCCTACGAGCAGTACTTC. Translating it yields CASSARQGLTSYEQYF.

The chain combines TRBV11-2 with TRBJ2-7; 7 bases line up with TRBD1. The germline V gene encodes CDR1 SGHAT and CDR2 FQNNGV. Trimming cost V 5 bases and J 0 bases; bases outside gene matches: 16. The CDR3 totals 18 residues. DNA for the CDR3: TGTGCCAGCAGCATGATTACGACAGGGACCCCTGCCTCCTACGAGCAGTACTTC. It codes for CASSMITTGTPASYEQYF.

The V gene is TRBV5-1, the J gene TRBJ2-2; 15 nucleotides match TRBD2. CDR3 length: 17 amino acids. Germline values: CDR1 SGHRS, CDR2 YFSETQ. Trimming removed 3 bases from V and 1 base from J; junction bases left unmatched: 1. CDR3 DNA: TGCGCCAGCAGCTCGGGACTAGCGGGGGGGAACACCGGGGAGCTGTTTTTT. It yields the protein CASSSGLAGGNTGELFF.

V and J are TRBV5-1 and TRBJ1-1, with D uncertain. Germline CDR1 is SGHRS and CDR2 is YFSETQ. The CDR3 has 13 amino acids. With 1 base removed from V and 3 bases from J, the gap between germline ends came to 7 bases. The CDR3 here is CASSLRQDTEAFF. The CDR3 coding sequence is TGCGCCAGCAGCTTGCGTCAGGACACTGAAGCTTTCTTT.

The chain carries TRBV19 and TRBJ1-1; perhaps TRBD1 as D (5 bases). Germline values: CDR1 LNHDA, CDR2 SQIVND (reference sequence). There are 16 residues in the CDR3. V lost 7 bases, J lost 0 bases, and 18 bases lay in between. The CDR3 coding sequence is TGTGCCAGTACACCCCAACAAAGGGGAATGAACACTGAAGCTTTCTTT. Amino acids: CASTPQQRGMNTEAFF.

This chain links TRBV5-5 with TRBJ2-3; 7 bases are a match to TRBD2. Germline trimming cut 4 bases from V and 1 base from J; bases unmatched to any gene: 12. The CDR3 is 17 amino acids. Germline assignment: CDR1 SGHKS and CDR2 YYEKEE (reference sequence). CDR3 loop: CASSPRFGGSGTDTQYF. For the CDR3, the DNA is TGTGCCAGCAGCCCAAGGTTCGGCGGGAGCGGCACAGATACGCAGTATTTT.

V and J are TRBV6-6 and TRBJ2-3, with TRBD2 matching 8 bases. Per germline, CDR1 MNHNY and CDR2 SVGAGI (reference sequence). V was pared by 6 bases and J by 3 bases, with 11 bases of the junction left unmatched. The CDR3 extends over 16 amino acids. In DNA, the CDR3 is TGTGCCAGCAGCAAAACGGGGGCGGGGGGAACAGATACGCAGTATTTT. It is translated as CASSKTGAGGTDTQYF.

J is TRBJ2-5 and V is TRBV27, with 7 bases aligning to TRBD2. The CDR3 is made up of 16 amino acids. Germline V lookup: CDR1 MNHEY, CDR2 SMNVEV (reference sequence). V shed 10 bases, J shed 5 bases, and the junction held 19 bases outside the gene matches. CDR3 sequence: CATSPGLTLGWETQYF. The CDR3 bases are TGTGCCACTTCACCGGGACTAACCCTCGGGTGGGAGACCCAGTACTTC.

This rearrangement joins TRBV6-1 to TRBJ2-3; no clear D. CDR1 MNHNS and CDR2 SASEGT come from the germline V gene. The CDR3 is 13 residues long. V lost 5 bases, J lost 2 bases, and 8 bases lay in between. In DNA form, the CDR3 reads TGTGCCAGCAGTCGCGATAACACAGATACGCAGTATTTT. It is translated as CASSRDNTDTQYF.

The rearrangement uses TRBV7-2 and TRBJ1-5; D gene uncertain. The CDR3 sequence is 15 residues long. Trimming left V 4 bases short and J 3 bases short, with 13 bases between. Germline V lookup: CDR1 SGHTA, CDR2 FQGNSA. CDR3 coding DNA: TGTGCCAGCAGCTCGGATCCAGGATACAATCAGCCCCAGCATTTT. Translation: CASSSDPGYNQPQHF.

This clone showed up just a few times. The V and J genes are TRBV9 and TRBJ2-1; a possible D gene is TRBD2 (6 bases). This CDR3 comprises 12 residues. Germline assignment: CDR1 SGDLS and CDR2 YYNGEE. Trimming left V 3 bases short and J 7 bases short, with 8 bases between. DNA for the CDR3: TGTGCCAGCAGCGGGACTATGAATGAGCAGTTCTTC. Its translation is CASSGTMNEQFF.

This clone has only one observation. This chain uses TRBV18 with TRBJ2-5, with D unclear. V was shortened by 0 bases and J by 1 base, with 12 bases between the two germline ends. Per germline, CDR1 KGHSH and CDR2 LQKENI. CDR3 length: 16 residues. The CDR3 here is CASSPPRLAVQETQYF. The CDR3 DNA is TGTGCCAGCTCACCACCGAGGTTGGCGGTCCAAGAGACCCAGTACTTC.

The chain uses TRBV5-1 and TRBJ2-3; TRBD2 agrees at 13 bases. The germline V gene has CDR1 SGHRS and CDR2 YFSETQ. Trimming removed 3 bases from V and 5 bases from J; junction bases left unmatched: 6. The CDR3 length is 16 residues. The CDR3 is CASSSTGTSGEDTQYF. Here the CDR3 DNA reads TGCGCCAGCAGCTCAACCGGGACTAGCGGGGAAGATACGCAGTATTTT.

The CDR3 DNA follows: TGTGCCAGCAGTTCCCCGGGACTAGCGGGCAGCGAGCAGTACGTC. It yields the protein CASSSPGLAGSEQYV. The chain couples TRBV28 to TRBJ2-7; 12 positions match TRBD2. The CDR3 has 15 residues. Germline V gene lookup returns CDR1 MDHEN and CDR2 SYDVKM. V was pared by 4 bases and J by 6 bases, with 7 bases of the junction left unmatched.

V and J are TRBV18 and TRBJ2-7; D might be TRBD2 (6 bases). Germline CDR1 KGHSH, CDR2 LQKENI. The CDR3 runs to 15 residues. Between the trimmed V and J ends, which lost 3 bases and 7 bases, there was a span of 19 bases. The CDR3 sequence is CASSPRGGERAEQYF. The CDR3 coding sequence is TGTGCCAGCTCACCTCGCGGCGGGGAGCGCGCGGAGCAGTACTTC.

The V and J genes are TRBV14 and TRBJ2-5; 11 nucleotides align to TRBD2. The CDR3 contains 17 residues. J was trimmed by 4 bases and V by 4 bases; bases with no gene match: 11. Germline-derived CDR1 and CDR2 are SGHDN and FVKESK. This chain's CDR3 is CASSPFTSGRIGETQYF. The CDR3 DNA follows: TGTGCCAGCAGCCCTTTTACTAGCGGGAGAATCGGAGAGACCCAGTACTTC.

The chain joins TRBV5-1 to TRBJ1-2, with a weak D call TRBD1 (6 bases). Germline CDR1 reads SGHRS; CDR2 reads YFSETQ. The V end was cut by 0 bases, the J end by 4 bases, with 10 bases between. The CDR3 contains 14 residues. The chain's CDR3 is CASSLAGATYGYTF. DNA for the CDR3: TGCGCCAGCAGCTTGGCAGGGGCGACCTATGGCTACACCTTC.

The chain uses TRBV7-9 and TRBJ2-6, with unresolved D. The CDR3 extends over 14 amino acids. Looked up from germline, CDR1 is SEHNR and CDR2 is FQNEAQ (reference sequence). The V end was cut by 4 bases, the J end by 2 bases, with 6 bases between. CDR3 in DNA: TGTGCCAGCAGCTCACTGCCTGGGGCCAACGTCCTGACTTTC. Its translation: CASSSLPGANVLTF.

J is TRBJ1-2 and V is TRBV5-1; a weak D match, TRBD1 (5 bases). The CDR3 consists of 15 residues. In germline, CDR1 is SGHRS, CDR2 YFSETQ. Trimming stripped 0 bases from V and 12 bases from J, with 21 bases between. The CDR3 DNA sequence: TGCGCCAGCAGCTTGGTTCAGGGCGATTTTAGTGAAAACACCTTC. Translation: CASSLVQGDFSENTF.

The rearrangement uses TRBV6-1 and TRBJ1-3; 7 nucleotides match TRBD1. The length of the CDR3 is 17 residues. Germline-derived CDR1 and CDR2 are MNHNS and SASEGT. V gave up 4 bases and J gave up 4 bases; unmatched junction bases: 13. CDR3 in DNA: TGTGCCAGCAGTGTATCGGGAATGACAGGGCCCGGAAACACCATATATTTT. Its protein product is CASSVSGMTGPGNTIYF.

The V and J genes are TRBV5-6 and TRBJ2-3; 11 bases map to TRBD2. V lost 3 bases and J lost 0; bases outside the gene matches: 9. The germline CDR1 and CDR2 sequences are SGHDT and YYEEEE. This CDR3 spans 18 amino acids. CDR3 residues: CASSSIAGGPFSTDTQYF. The CDR3 DNA is TGTGCCAGCAGCTCGATAGCGGGAGGGCCCTTTAGCACAGATACGCAGTATTTT. The full variable domain, its missing parts supplied by reference TRBV5-6 and TRBJ2-3, is DAGVTQSPTHLIKTRGQQVTLRCSPKSGHDTVSWYQQALGQGPQFIFQYYEEEERQRGNFPDRFSGHQFPNYSSELNVNALLLGDSALYLCASSSIAGGPFSTDTQYFGPGTRLTVL.

This chain uses TRBV2 with TRBJ1-2; TRBD1 aligns across 7 bases. The length of the CDR3 is 12 residues. Germline lookup yields CDR1 SNHLY and CDR2 FYNNEI. V shed 10 bases, J shed 5 bases, and the junction held 7 bases outside the gene matches. DNA of the CDR3: TGTGCCACCACAGGGGTTGGGTATGGCTACACCTTC. Translated, it gives CATTGVGYGYTF.

The chain is built from TRBV6-5 and TRBJ1-2; no clear D. Germline V gene data show CDR1 as MNHEY and CDR2 as SVGAGI. Trimming took off 0 bases at V and 6 bases at J, with 14 bases between the two ends. This CDR3 region has 15 residues. DNA of the CDR3: TGTGCCAGCAGTTACTCTACTGACGGGAAACATGGCTACACCTTC. This encodes CASSYSTDGKHGYTF.

The rearrangement uses TRBV5-1 and TRBJ2-3; maybe TRBD1 (5 bases). V was clipped by 0 bases and J by 5 bases, with 13 bases between them. The CDR3 covers 15 residues. Germline CDR1 SGHRS, CDR2 YFSETQ. The CDR3 DNA sequence: TGCGCCAGCAGCTTGGAAGGGGCGAGGATAGATACGCAGTATTTT. Its translation: CASSLEGARIDTQYF.